The rows below give T cell receptor beta chains drawn from one sample of a study of regulatory T cells in long-lasting Graves disease. One entry per CDR3 protein, called by TCRdb with MiXCR from the multiplex PCR reads. The sample contains approximately 390,000 distinct CDR3 sequences, 16% of which appear only once. The same data also contributed to another study, on T cells in Graves' hyperthyroidism and ophthalmopathy.

This material consisted of peripheral blood mononuclear cells (PBMCs), taken at new diagnosis, from a patient treated with antithyroid drugs. The receptor source for this set is a young woman with Graves disease. The CDR3 runs from the conserved cysteine through the conserved F or W. The order of the fields is J gene, clone size, V gene, D gene, CDR3 protein, CDR3 DNA. The D gene is left open where the match is weak. Rows may omit the clone size; those that give it use once, few, many or a size class.

J gene: TRBJ1-1; clone size: NA; V gene: TRBV27; D gene: NA; CDR3 protein: CASSFRGGPTEAFF; CDR3 DNA: TGTGCCAGCAGTTTTCGGGGCGGTCCCACTGAAGCTTTCTTT
J gene: TRBJ1-1; clone size: NA; V gene: TRBV9; D gene: NA; CDR3 protein: CASSGSGPGAFF; CDR3 DNA: TGTGCCAGCAGCGGGAGTGGCCCGGGGGCTTTCTTT
J gene: TRBJ1-2; clone size: many; V gene: TRBV7-2; D gene: NA; CDR3 protein: CASSPTAEGYTF; CDR3 DNA: TGTGCCAGCAGCCCCACTGCGGAGGGCTACACCTTC
J gene: TRBJ2-3; clone size: many; V gene: TRBV11-2; D gene: NA; CDR3 protein: CASSLDLGADTQYF; CDR3 DNA: TGTGCCAGCAGCTTAGATCTGGGGGCAGATACGCAGTATTTT
J gene: TRBJ2-3; clone size: many; V gene: TRBV20-1; D gene: TRBD2; CDR3 protein: CSARPTSGRGRADTQYF; CDR3 DNA: TGCAGTGCTAGACCGACTAGCGGGAGAGGGAGGGCAGATACGCAGTATTTT
J gene: TRBJ2-1; clone size: few; V gene: TRBV13; D gene: NA; CDR3 protein: CASSLGLVGGYEQFF; CDR3 DNA: TGTGCCAGCAGCTTAGGGCTAGTAGGTGGCTATGAGCAGTTCTTC
J gene: TRBJ1-2; clone size: many; V gene: TRBV11-1; D gene: NA; CDR3 protein: CASSFSGDYGYTF; CDR3 DNA: TGTGCCAGCAGCTTCTCGGGAGACTATGGCTACACCTTC
J gene: TRBJ2-3; clone size: many; V gene: TRBV5-1; D gene: TRBD2; CDR3 protein: CASSLGGGAPDTQYF; CDR3 DNA: TGTGCCAGCAGCTTAGGCGGGGGGGCCCCAGATACGCAGTATTTT
J gene: TRBJ2-1; clone size: many; V gene: TRBV20-1; D gene: TRBD2; CDR3 protein: CSARDTGATSGPNEQFF; CDR3 DNA: TGCAGTGCTAGAGATACGGGAGCGACTAGCGGTCCAAATGAGCAGTTCTTC
J gene: TRBJ1-2; clone size: few; V gene: TRBV29-1; D gene: NA; CDR3 protein: CSVPTGLYGYTF; CDR3 DNA: TGCAGCGTACCGACAGGATTATATGGCTACACCTTC
J gene: TRBJ2-7; clone size: NA; V gene: TRBV19; D gene: NA; CDR3 protein: CATPAPGTTRGFDGGTGEQYF; CDR3 DNA: TGTGCCACCCCCGCCCCCGGGACGACGCGCGGGTTTGACGGGGGAACCGGCGAGCAGTACTTC
J gene: TRBJ2-1; clone size: many; V gene: TRBV11-2; D gene: NA; CDR3 protein: CASSPNFGRAYNEQFF; CDR3 DNA: TGTGCCAGCAGCCCGAACTTTGGCAGGGCCTACAATGAGCAGTTCTTC
J gene: TRBJ2-7; clone size: many; V gene: TRBV3-1; D gene: TRBD2; CDR3 protein: CASSHHAGTTPYEQYF; CDR3 DNA: TGTGCCAGCAGCCATCACGCCGGGACTACCCCTTACGAGCAGTACTTC